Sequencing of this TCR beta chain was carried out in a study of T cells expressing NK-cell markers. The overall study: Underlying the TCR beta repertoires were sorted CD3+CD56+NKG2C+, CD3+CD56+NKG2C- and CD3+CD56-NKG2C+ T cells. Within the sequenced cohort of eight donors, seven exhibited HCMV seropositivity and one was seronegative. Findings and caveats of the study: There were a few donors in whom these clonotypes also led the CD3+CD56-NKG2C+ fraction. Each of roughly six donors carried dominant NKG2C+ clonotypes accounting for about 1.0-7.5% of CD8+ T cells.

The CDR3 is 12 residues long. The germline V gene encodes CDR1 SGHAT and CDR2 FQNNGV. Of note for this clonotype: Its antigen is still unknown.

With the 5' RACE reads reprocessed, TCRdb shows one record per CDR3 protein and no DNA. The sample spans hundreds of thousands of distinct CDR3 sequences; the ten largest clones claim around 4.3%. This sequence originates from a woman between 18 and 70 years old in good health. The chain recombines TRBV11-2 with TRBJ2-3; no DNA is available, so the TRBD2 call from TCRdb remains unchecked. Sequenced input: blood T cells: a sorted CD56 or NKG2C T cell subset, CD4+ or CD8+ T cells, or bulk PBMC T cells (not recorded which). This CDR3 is CASGRGSDTQYF.